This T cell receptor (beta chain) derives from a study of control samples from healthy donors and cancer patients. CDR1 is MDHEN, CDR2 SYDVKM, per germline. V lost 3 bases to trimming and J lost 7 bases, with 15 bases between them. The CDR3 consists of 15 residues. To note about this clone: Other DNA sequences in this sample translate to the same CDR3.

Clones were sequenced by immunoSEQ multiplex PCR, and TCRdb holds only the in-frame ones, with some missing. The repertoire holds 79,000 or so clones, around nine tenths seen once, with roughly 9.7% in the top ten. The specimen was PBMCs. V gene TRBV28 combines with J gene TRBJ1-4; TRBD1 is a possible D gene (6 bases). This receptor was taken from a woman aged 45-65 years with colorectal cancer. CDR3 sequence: CASSLGSQGSEKLFF. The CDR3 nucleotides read TGTGCCAGCAGTTTGGGATCACAGGGAAGTGAAAAACTGTTTTTT.